This T cell receptor beta chain originates from a study of T cell changes during pregnancy in multiple sclerosis. The germline V gene encodes CDR1 MGHRA and CDR2 YSYEKL. The length of the CDR3 is 13 residues. The J segment lost 5 bases and the V segment lost 6 bases, leaving 6 bases of the junction unmatched. Data came from immunoSEQ multiplex PCR; TCRdb stores just in-frame clones and leaves some out. The sample lists some 100,000 clones; around 94% were seen once. This clonotype was obtained from a female donor with multiple sclerosis, enrolled in a pregnancy study. The chain is built from TRBV4-1 and TRBJ2-7; TRBD1 matches 8 bases. Material: peripheral blood, obtained in the second trimester of pregnancy. CDR3 protein: CASRRTGFDEQYF. CDR3 coding DNA: TGCGCCAGCAGACGGACAGGGTTCGACGAGCAGTACTTC.